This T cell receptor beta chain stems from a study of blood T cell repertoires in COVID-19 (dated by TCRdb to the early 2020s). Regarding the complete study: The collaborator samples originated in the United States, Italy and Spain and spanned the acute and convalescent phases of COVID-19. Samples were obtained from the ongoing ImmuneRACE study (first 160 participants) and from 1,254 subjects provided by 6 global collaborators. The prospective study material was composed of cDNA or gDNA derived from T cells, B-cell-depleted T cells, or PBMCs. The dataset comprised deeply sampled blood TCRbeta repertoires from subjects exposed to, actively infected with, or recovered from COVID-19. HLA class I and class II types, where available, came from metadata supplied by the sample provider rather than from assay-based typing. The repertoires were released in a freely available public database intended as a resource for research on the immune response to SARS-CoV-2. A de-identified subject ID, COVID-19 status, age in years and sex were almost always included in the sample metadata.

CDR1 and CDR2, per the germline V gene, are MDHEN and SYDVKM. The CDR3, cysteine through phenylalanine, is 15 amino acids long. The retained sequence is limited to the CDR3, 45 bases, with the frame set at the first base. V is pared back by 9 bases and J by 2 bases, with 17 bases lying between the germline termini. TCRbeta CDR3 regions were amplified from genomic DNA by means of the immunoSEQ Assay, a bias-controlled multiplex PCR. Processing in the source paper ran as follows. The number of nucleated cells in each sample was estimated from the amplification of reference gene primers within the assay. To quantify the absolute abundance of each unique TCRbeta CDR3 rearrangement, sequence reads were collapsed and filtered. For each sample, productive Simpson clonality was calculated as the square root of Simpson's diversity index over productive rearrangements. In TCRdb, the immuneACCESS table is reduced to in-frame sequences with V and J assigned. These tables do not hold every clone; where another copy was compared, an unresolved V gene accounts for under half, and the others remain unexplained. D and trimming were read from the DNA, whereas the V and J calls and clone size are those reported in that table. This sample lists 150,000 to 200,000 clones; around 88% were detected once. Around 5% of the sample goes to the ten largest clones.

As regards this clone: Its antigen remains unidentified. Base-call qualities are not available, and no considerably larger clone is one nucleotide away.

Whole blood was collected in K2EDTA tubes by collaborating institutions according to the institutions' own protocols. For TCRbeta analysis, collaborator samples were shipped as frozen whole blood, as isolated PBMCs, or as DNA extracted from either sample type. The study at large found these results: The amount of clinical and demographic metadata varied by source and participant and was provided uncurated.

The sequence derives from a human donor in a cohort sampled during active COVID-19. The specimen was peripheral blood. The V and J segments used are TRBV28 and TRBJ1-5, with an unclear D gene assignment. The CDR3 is CASCGFPGGNQPQHF. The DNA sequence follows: TGTGCCAGTTGCGGGTTTCCCGGCGGCAATCAGCCCCAGCATTTT.